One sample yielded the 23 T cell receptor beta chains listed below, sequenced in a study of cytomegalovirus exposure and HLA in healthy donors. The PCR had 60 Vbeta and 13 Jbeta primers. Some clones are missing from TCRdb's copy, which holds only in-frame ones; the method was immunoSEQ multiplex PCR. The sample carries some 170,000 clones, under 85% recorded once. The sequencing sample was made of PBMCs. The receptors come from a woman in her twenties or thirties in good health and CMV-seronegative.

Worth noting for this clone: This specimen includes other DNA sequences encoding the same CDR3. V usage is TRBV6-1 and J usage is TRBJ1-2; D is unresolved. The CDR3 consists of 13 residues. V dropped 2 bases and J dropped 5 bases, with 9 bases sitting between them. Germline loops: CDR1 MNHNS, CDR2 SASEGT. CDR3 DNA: TGTGCCAGCAGTGAAAGTGGCAATTATGGCTACACCTTC. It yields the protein CASSESGNYGYTF.

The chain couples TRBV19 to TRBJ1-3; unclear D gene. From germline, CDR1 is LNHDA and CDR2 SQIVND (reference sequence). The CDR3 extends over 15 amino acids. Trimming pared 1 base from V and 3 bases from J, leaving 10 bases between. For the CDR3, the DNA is TGTGCCAGTAGTATAGCCCACTCGAATGGAAACACCATATATTTT. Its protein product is CASSIAHSNGNTIYF.

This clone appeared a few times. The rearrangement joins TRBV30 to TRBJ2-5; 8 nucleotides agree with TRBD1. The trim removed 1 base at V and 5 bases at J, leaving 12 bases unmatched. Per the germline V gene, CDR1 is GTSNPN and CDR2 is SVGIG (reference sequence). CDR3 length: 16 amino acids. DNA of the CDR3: TGTGCCTGGAGTGGAACACCTCAGGGGGCAGGCGAGACCCAGTACTTC. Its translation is CAWSGTPQGAGETQYF.

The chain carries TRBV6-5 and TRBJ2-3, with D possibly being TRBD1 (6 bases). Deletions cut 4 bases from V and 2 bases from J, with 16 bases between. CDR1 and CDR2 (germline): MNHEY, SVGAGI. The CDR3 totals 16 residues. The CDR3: CASSWTVQFDTDTQYF. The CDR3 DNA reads TGTGCCAGCAGTTGGACAGTTCAATTCGACACAGATACGCAGTATTTT.

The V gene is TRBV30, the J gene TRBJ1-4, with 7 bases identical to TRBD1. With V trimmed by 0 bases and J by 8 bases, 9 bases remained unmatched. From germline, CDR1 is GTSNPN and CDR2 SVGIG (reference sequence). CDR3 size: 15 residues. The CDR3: CAWSVALSRGEKLFF. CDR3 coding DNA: TGTGCCTGGAGTGTTGCGCTCTCCAGGGGGGAAAAACTGTTTTTT.

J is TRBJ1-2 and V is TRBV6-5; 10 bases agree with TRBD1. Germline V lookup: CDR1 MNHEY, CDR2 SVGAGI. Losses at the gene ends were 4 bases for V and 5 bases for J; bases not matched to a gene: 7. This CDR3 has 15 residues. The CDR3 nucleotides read TGTGCCAGCAGTTCCGGGACAGGGGTGGGGTATGGCTACACCTTC. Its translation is CASSSGTGVGYGYTF.

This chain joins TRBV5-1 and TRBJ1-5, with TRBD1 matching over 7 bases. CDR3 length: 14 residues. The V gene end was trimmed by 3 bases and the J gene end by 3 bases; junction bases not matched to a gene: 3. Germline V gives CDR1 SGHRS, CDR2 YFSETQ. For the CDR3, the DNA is TGCGCCAGCAGCTATGACAGGGACAATCAGCCCCAGCATTTT. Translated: CASSYDRDNQPQHF.

The CDR3 DNA reads TGTGCCAGCAGCCAGGGACAGGGGGGAGCTGAAGCTTTCTTT. Amino acid sequence: CASSQGQGGAEAFF. The V and J genes are TRBV7-3 and TRBJ1-1; 11 nucleotides line up with TRBD1. J gave up 6 bases and V 5 bases, and 5 bases lay outside the gene matches. The CDR3 consists of 14 residues. Germline assignment: CDR1 SGHTA and CDR2 FQGTGA.

This CDR3 reads CASSQDLRTGYLSFGWQFF. CDR3 bases: TGTGCCAGCAGCCAAGACCTAAGGACAGGGTACTTGTCTTTCGGATGGCAGTTCTTC. The chain links TRBV14 to TRBJ2-1, with 8 positions matching TRBD1. Germline CDR1 SGHDN, CDR2 FVKESK. The CDR3 loop spans 19 amino acids. With 0 bases clipped from V and 12 bases from J, the junction kept 22 bases outside the gene matches.

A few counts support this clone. CDR3 loop: CASSFGSGSGDEQFF. CDR3 DNA: TGCGCCAGCAGCTTTGGTAGCGGGAGCGGAGATGAGCAGTTCTTC. The rearrangement joins TRBV5-1 to TRBJ2-1, with 9 bases aligning to TRBD2. This CDR3 spans 15 amino acids. Trimming at V came to 2 bases and at J to 8 bases, leaving 8 bases not matched to a gene. Germline-derived CDR1 and CDR2 are SGHRS and YFSETQ.

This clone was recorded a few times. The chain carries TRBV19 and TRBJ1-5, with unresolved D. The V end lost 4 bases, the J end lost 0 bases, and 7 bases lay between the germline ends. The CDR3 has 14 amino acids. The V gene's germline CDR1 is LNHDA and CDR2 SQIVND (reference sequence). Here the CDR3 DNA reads TGTGCCAGTAGTAGTCAGTATAGCAATCAGCCCCAGCATTTT. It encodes CASSSQYSNQPQHF.

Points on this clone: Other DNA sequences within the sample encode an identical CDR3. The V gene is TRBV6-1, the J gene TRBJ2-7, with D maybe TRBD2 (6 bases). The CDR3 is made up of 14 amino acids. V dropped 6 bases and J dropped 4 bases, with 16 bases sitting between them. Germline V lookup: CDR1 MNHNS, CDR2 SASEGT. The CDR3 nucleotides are TGTGCCAGCAGCGGAGTAGCGGAAAGTTACGAGCAGTACTTC. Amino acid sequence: CASSGVAESYEQYF.

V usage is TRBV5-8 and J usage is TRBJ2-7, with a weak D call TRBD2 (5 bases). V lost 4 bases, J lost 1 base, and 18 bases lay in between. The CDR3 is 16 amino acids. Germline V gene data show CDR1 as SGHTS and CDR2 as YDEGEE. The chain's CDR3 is CASSPGSVGPSYEQYF. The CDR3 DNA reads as TGTGCCAGCAGCCCGGGGTCGGTAGGCCCTTCCTACGAGCAGTACTTC.

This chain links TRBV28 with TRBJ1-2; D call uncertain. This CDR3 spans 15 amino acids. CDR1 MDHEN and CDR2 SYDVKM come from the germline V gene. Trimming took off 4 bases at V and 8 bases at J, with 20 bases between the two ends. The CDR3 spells CASSSSGSDRKGYTF. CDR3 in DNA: TGTGCCAGCAGTTCCAGTGGGAGCGATAGAAAGGGCTACACCTTC.

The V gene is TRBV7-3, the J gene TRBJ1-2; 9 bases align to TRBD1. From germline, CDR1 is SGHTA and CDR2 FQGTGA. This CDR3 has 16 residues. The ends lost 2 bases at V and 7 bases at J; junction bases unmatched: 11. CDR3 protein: CASSLLGRGQGAGYTF. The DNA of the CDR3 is TGTGCCAGCAGCTTATTGGGGAGGGGACAGGGTGCTGGCTACACCTTC.

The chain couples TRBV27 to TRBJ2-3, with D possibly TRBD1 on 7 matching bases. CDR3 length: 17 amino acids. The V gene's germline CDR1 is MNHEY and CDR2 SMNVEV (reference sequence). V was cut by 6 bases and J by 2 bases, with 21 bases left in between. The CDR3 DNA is TGTGCCAGCAGATCCCGAAAACAGGGGACTTTCACAGATACGCAGTATTTT. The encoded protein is CASRSRKQGTFTDTQYF.

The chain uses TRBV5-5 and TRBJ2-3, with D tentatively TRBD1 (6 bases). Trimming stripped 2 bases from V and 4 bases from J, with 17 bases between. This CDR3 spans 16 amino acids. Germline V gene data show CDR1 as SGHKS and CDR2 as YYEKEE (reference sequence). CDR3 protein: CASSLGGPPGADTQYF. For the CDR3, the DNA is TGTGCCAGCAGCTTAGGGGGACCCCCTGGGGCAGATACGCAGTATTTT.

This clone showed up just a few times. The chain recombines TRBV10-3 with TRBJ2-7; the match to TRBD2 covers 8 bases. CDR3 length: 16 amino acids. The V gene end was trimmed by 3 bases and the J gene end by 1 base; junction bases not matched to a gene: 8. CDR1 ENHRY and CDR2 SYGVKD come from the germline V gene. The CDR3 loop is CAISDSGTRRSYEQYF. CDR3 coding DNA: TGTGCCATCAGTGATTCCGGGACTAGACGTTCCTACGAGCAGTACTTC.

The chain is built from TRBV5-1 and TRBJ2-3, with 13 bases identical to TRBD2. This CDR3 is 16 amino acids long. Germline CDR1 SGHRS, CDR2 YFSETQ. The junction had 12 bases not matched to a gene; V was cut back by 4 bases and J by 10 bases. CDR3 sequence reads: CASSPRTSGGDLAQYF. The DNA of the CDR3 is TGCGCCAGCAGCCCTAGGACTAGCGGGGGAGACCTGGCGCAGTATTTT.

The CDR3 reads CASSRSGYAYEQYF. DNA for the CDR3: TGTGCCAGCAGCCGCTCAGGGTACGCCTACGAGCAGTACTTC. V is TRBV5-5 and J is TRBJ2-7, with a weak D call TRBD1 (5 bases). V lost 4 bases to trimming and J lost 2 bases, with 13 bases between them. The CDR3 totals 14 residues. Germline-derived CDR1 and CDR2 are SGHKS and YYEKEE (reference sequence).

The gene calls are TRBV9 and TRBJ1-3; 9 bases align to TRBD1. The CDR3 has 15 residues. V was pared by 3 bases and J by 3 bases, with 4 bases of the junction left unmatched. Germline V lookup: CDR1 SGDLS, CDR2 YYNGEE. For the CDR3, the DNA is TGTGCCAGCAGCGCGGGACAGGGATATGGAAACACCATATATTTT. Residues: CASSAGQGYGNTIYF.

The CDR3 bases are TGTGCCACCAGCAGAGATCTTGGGGGCGAAGAGACCCAGTACTTC. This sequence encodes CATSRDLGGEETQYF. The rearrangement links TRBV15 to TRBJ2-5; tentatively, D is TRBD1 (6 bases). The germline V gene encodes CDR1 LNHNV and CDR2 YYDKDF (reference sequence). There are 15 residues in the CDR3. Trimming took off 0 bases at V and 3 bases at J, with 11 bases between the two ends.

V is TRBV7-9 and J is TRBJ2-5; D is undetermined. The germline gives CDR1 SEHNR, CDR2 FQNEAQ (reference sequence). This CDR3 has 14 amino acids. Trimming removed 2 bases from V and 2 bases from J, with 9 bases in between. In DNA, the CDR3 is TGTGCCAGCAGCTTAACGGCGGCTCAAGAGACCCAGTACTTC. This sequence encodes CASSLTAAQETQYF.